Below are 3 T cell receptor beta chains sequenced from a single sample in a study of T cell responses to AZD1222 COVID-19 vaccine. Only in-frame clones appear in the TCRdb table, and some are missing; sequencing was by immunoSEQ multiplex PCR. The sample shows 150,000 or so clones, around 90% of them seen only once. This specimen consisted of peripheral blood, obtained 28 days after the second AZD1222 dose. These receptors were obtained from an adult who received the AZD1222 COVID-19 vaccine.

This sequence joins TRBV7-9 and TRBJ1-1; D not certain. The CDR3 is 13 residues long. Per the germline V gene, CDR1 is SEHNR and CDR2 is FQNEAQ (reference sequence). Trimming left V 3 bases short and J 6 bases short, with 11 bases between. DNA of the CDR3: TGTGCCAGCAGCTTTACGAAGGCGGCTGAAGCTTTCTTT. This codes for CASSFTKAAEAFF.

This clone was observed a single time. The chain uses TRBV12-3 or TRBV12-4 and TRBJ1-2; the D gene is possibly TRBD1 (6 bases). V shed 6 bases and J shed 4 bases, with 12 bases lying between them. The CDR3 runs 13 residues. CDR3 in amino acids: CASSKGVSYGYTF. In DNA, the CDR3 is TGTGCCAGCAGCAAGGGGGTCAGCTATGGCTACACCTTC.

The chain carries TRBV7-2 and TRBJ1-4, with D possibly being TRBD1 (6 bases). The V end was cut by 5 bases, the J end by 5 bases, with 12 bases between. The CDR3 is 14 residues long. Germline V CDR1 and CDR2: SGHTA, FQGNSA. The CDR3: CASSRTDENEKLFF. The CDR3, as DNA: TGTGCCAGCAGCCGGACAGATGAGAATGAAAAACTGTTTTTT.